This T cell receptor (beta chain) was retrieved from a study of CD8 T cells in ankylosing spondylitis. This clonotype was detected many times. CDR1 and CDR2 from the germline V gene are SGHRS and YFSETQ. The CDR3 loop spans 14 amino acids. Deletions cut 1 base from V and 2 bases from J, with 10 bases between. MiXCR, applied by TCRdb to the 5' RACE reads, yields one record per CDR3 protein. The table includes hundreds of thousands of distinct CDR3 sequences, more than 20% detected once. The clonotype originates from a female donor with ankylosing spondylitis or in good health (not recorded which). The V call is TRBV5-1, the J call TRBJ2-7, with no clear D. The source material was blood, either unsorted or a sorted T cell fraction (not recorded which). The CDR3 bases are TGCGCCAGCAGCTTGTCGGCGGCCACCTACGAGCAGTACTTC. Its translation is CASSLSAATYEQYF.